Below are 20 T cell receptor beta chains sequenced from a single sample in a study of blood T cells in healthy people across ages. It was with a sample-barcoded 5' primer and a J-beta primer mix that a second PCR of roughly 7 to 12 cycles was run. TCRdb used MiXCR to reprocess the 5' RACE reads, holding one entry per CDR3 protein. This sample has about 570,000 distinct CDR3 sequences, with 25% to 30% found just once. Material for sequencing was blood. These receptors were taken from a woman in her 70s in good health.

This clonotype appeared a few times. The chain recombines TRBV7-2 with TRBJ1-3; D is unclear. The germline gives CDR1 SGHTA, CDR2 FQGNSA. This CDR3 comprises 15 residues. The ends were cut back, 5 bases at V and 0 bases at J, with 11 bases in the middle. CDR3 nucleotides: TGTGCCAGCAGCCCTATCCCCAGCTCTGGAAACACCATATATTTT. It is translated as CASSPIPSSGNTIYF.

This clonotype has only a few counts. The V and J genes are TRBV5-1 and TRBJ2-5; 9 bases match TRBD1. There are 15 residues in the CDR3. V was clipped by 7 bases and J by 7 bases; unmatched bases: 14. CDR1 is SGHRS and CDR2 is YFSETQ in the germline V gene. CDR3 in DNA: TGCGCCAGCGCCAACATACAGGGGGCTCGCGGGACCCAGTACTTC. Amino acid sequence: CASANIQGARGTQYF.

This sequence joins TRBV6-5 and TRBJ1-3; D gene ambiguous. V was trimmed by 2 bases and J by 8 bases, leaving 4 bases between them. Germline CDR1 is MNHEY and CDR2 is SVGAGI. The CDR3 covers 11 residues. This chain's CDR3 is CASSYEDTIYF. The CDR3 DNA reads as TGTGCCAGCAGTTACGAGGACACCATATATTTT.

This clonotype was seen a handful of times. The genes are TRBV10-3 and TRBJ1-1, with TRBD1 identical over 7 bases. CDR1 is ENHRY and CDR2 is SYGVKD in the germline V gene. V was clipped by 5 bases and J by 5 bases; unmatched bases: 14. The CDR3 has 16 residues. For the CDR3, the DNA is TGTGCCATCAGTCCTAACAGGGGCGCGGAGGGGACTGAAGCTTTCTTT. This translates into CAISPNRGAEGTEAFF.

This clonotype was observed a handful of times. One end of the junction varies from germline; a read error may be responsible. The chain employs TRBV20-1 and TRBJ2-2; a possible D gene is TRBD2 (6 bases). The germline V gene has CDR1 DFQATT and CDR2 SNEGSKA (reference sequence). This CDR3 is built from 14 residues. The CDR3 loop reads CSAYRAGNTGGLFF. CDR3 in DNA: TGCAGTGCCTACCGAGCTGGGAACACCGGGGGGCTGTTTTTT.

As to this clonotype: The conserved phenylalanine or tryptophan is not found at the CDR3 terminus, so this likely reflects a read error. The chain recombines TRBV5-1 with TRBJ2-5; TRBD1 agrees at 8 bases. The last part of the DNA fits TRBJ2-1 better; the J call may be wrong. CDR1 and CDR2 from the germline V gene are SGHRS and YFSETQ. The CDR3 contains 15 residues. CDR3 in amino acids: CASSLVQGARDEQFL. DNA for the CDR3: TGCGCCAGCAGCTTGGTCCAGGGGGCGCGGGATGAGCAGTTCCTC.

This chain uses TRBV18 with TRBJ2-5; 13 bases line up with TRBD2. TRBJ2-7 matches the DNA end more closely, so the J call is doubtful. The CDR3 is made up of 17 amino acids. Germline CDR1 KGHSH, CDR2 LQKENI. CDR3 protein: CASSGTSGAAGLYEQYF. The CDR3 nucleotides read TGTGCCAGCTCAGGGACTAGCGGGGCCGCCGGGCTCTACGAGCAGTACTTC.

This clonotype has only a few counts. V is TRBV9 and J is TRBJ2-3; 9 nucleotides match TRBD1. The germline V gene encodes CDR1 SGDLS and CDR2 YYNGEE. CDR3 size: 17 residues. J gave up 4 bases and V 6 bases, and 15 bases lay outside the gene matches. The CDR3 reads CASTPLRDRALSDTQYF. CDR3 nucleotide sequence: TGTGCCAGCACACCTCTCCGGGACAGGGCGCTATCAGATACGCAGTATTTT.

Only a few counts were recorded for this clonotype. Being one base from a much bigger clone, this may be a read error. This rearrangement joins TRBV9 to TRBJ2-5; D may be TRBD1 (6 bases). Trimming removed 0 bases from V and 5 bases from J, with 11 bases in between. Germline V gives CDR1 SGDLS, CDR2 YYNGEE. The CDR3 length is 14 residues. CDR3 protein: CASSVGQGRETQYF. The CDR3 nucleotides read TGTGCCAGCAGCGTAGGGCAGGGGCGGGAGACCCAGTACTTC.

In its sample, this clonotype was seen a few times. This chain connects TRBV7-2 to TRBJ1-2, with TRBD1 matching over 9 bases. V shed 5 bases and J 8 bases; nucleotides not matched to a gene: 3. CDR3 length: 12 amino acids. Germline V gene sequence: CDR1 SGHTA, CDR2 FQGNSA. Written as DNA, the CDR3 is TGTGCCAGCAGCGGGACAGGGCGCGGCTACACCTTC. This gives the protein CASSGTGRGYTF.

This chain joins TRBV4-3 and TRBJ2-5, with D tentatively TRBD1 or TRBD2 (5 bases each). V was cut by 0 bases and J by 4 bases, with 12 bases left in between. The CDR3 spans 15 residues. Germline lookup yields CDR1 LGHNA and CDR2 YSLEER. This CDR3 is CASSQDPGGRETQYF. DNA of the CDR3: TGCGCCAGCAGCCAAGATCCTGGGGGAAGAGAGACCCAGTACTTC.

J is TRBJ2-7 and V is TRBV20-1; 9 bases map to TRBD2. The better agreement between TRBJ2-5 and the DNA end casts doubt on the J call. CDR3 size: 14 residues. Germline-derived CDR1 and CDR2 are DFQATT and SNEGSKA (reference sequence). CDR3 protein: CSARAAGGLETQYF. DNA for the CDR3: TGCAGTGCTAGAGCAGCGGGGGGATTGGAGACCCAGTACTTC.

J is TRBJ2-7 and V is TRBV19; TRBD2 agrees at 11 bases. V lost 3 bases and J lost 2; bases outside the gene matches: 6. This CDR3 spans 16 amino acids. Germline loops: CDR1 LNHDA, CDR2 SQIVND (reference sequence). This chain's CDR3 is CASSMISSGGTYEQYF. DNA for the CDR3: TGTGCCAGTAGTATGATCTCTAGCGGGGGGACCTACGAGCAGTACTTC.

In this sample, this clonotype turned up a few times. The V and J genes are TRBV20-1 and TRBJ2-7; 8 bases are a match to TRBD2. The V segment lost 5 bases and the J segment 1 base; nucleotides outside the gene matches: 10. Germline CDR1 DFQATT, CDR2 SNEGSKA (reference sequence). The CDR3 totals 15 residues. CDR3: CSARPGGWGSYEQYF. In nucleotides, the CDR3 is TGCAGTGCTCGCCCGGGAGGGTGGGGGTCCTACGAGCAGTACTTC.

This clonotype was found a few times. This chain connects TRBV5-1 to TRBJ2-3, with 9 bases aligning to TRBD2. The V and J ends lost 4 bases and 4 bases, in that order; junction bases with no gene match: 7. The CDR3 spans 15 residues. The V gene's germline CDR1 is SGHRS and CDR2 YFSETQ. DNA for the CDR3: TGCGCCAGCAGCCGCGCTAGCGGGGCCCCAGATACGCAGTATTTT. Encoded protein: CASSRASGAPDTQYF.

The gene calls are TRBV5-1 and TRBJ2-1; maybe TRBD2 (6 bases). Germline CDR1 is SGHRS and CDR2 is YFSETQ. The CDR3 runs to 16 residues. V dropped 8 bases and J dropped 0 bases, with 18 bases sitting between them. The CDR3 nucleotides read TGCGCCAGTAGCGCTGGGGGGACGAGCTCCTACAATGAGCAGTTCTTC. This translates into CASSAGGTSSYNEQFF. Full variable domain (rest looked up from reference TRBV5-1 and TRBJ2-1): KAGVTQTPRYLIKTRGQQVTLSCSPISGHRSVSWYQQTPGQGLQFLFEYFSETQRNKGNFPGRFSGRQFSNSRSEMNVSTLELGDSALYLCASSAGGTSSYNEQFFGPGTRLTVL.

In DNA form, the CDR3 reads TGTGCCAGCAGTCCGGACAGGGCCCCGGCCAAAAACATTCAGTACTTC. Amino acid sequence: CASSPDRAPAKNIQYF. The chain recombines TRBV12-3 or TRBV12-4 with TRBJ2-4; 8 bases are shared with TRBD1. This CDR3 spans 16 amino acids. Trimming took 5 bases from V and 1 from J; bases not matched to a gene: 7.

This clonotype was recorded a few times. The chain recombines TRBV12-3 or TRBV12-4 with TRBJ2-5; 8 bases agree with TRBD1. J lost 5 bases, V lost 1 base, and 6 bases had no gene match. CDR3 size: 15 residues. CDR3 amino acids: CASSLGQGSVETQYF. CDR3 DNA sequence: TGTGCCAGCAGTTTAGGACAGGGGAGTGTGGAGACCCAGTACTTC.

The chain has TRBV30 and TRBJ1-2; D perhaps matches TRBD1 (5 bases). The CDR3 contains 12 residues. Germline V CDR1 and CDR2: GTSNPN, SVGIG (reference sequence). Trimming pared 2 bases from V and 7 bases from J, leaving 11 bases between. CDR3 in amino acids: CAWSSDGGGYTF. The CDR3 nucleotides read TGTGCCTGGAGTTCGGACGGGGGTGGCTACACCTTC.

The chain is built from TRBV4-1 and TRBJ1-1, with TRBD1 identical over 11 bases. The CDR3 has 15 residues. The V and J ends lost 7 bases and 0 bases, in that order; junction bases with no gene match: 4. In germline, CDR1 is MGHRA, CDR2 YSYEKL. The DNA of the CDR3 is TGCGCCAGCATGGGGACAGGGGGTTTGAACACTGAAGCTTTCTTT. Translating gives CASMGTGGLNTEAFF.